The clone carrying this T cell receptor beta chain was found many times. Antigen: not known. Amplification of TCR beta CDR3 regions was performed using RNA transcripts as template. A set of HTBI primers served as the primers for a first-round RT-PCR of the TCR CDR3. TCRdb recomputed calls from the multiplex PCR reads with MiXCR, one row per CDR3 protein. This table holds almost 600,000 distinct CDR3 sequences, about 15% found once. The data derive from a study of T cells in Graves' hyperthyroidism and ophthalmopathy. General study results and limits: Appearing also in blood were most of the thyroid clonotypes expanded above 0.001. A model using 13 V-J features told ophthalmopathy apart from stable hyperthyroidism. Model output signaled ophthalmopathy a median 6.5 months ahead of onset.

V lost 6 bases and J lost 9; bases outside the gene matches: 3. This CDR3 is built from 14 residues. The germline V gene has CDR1 KGHDR and CDR2 SFDVKD. The chain combines TRBV24-1 with TRBJ1-6, with 11 positions matching TRBD1. Sequencing was carried out using blood. The receptor was isolated from a woman aged 25-40 years with Graves' hyperthyroidism that later progressed to Graves' ophthalmopathy. Here the CDR3 reads CATSTGTGGSPLHF. The CDR3 nucleotides are TGTGCCACCAGTACCGGGACAGGGGGTTCACCCCTCCACTTT.